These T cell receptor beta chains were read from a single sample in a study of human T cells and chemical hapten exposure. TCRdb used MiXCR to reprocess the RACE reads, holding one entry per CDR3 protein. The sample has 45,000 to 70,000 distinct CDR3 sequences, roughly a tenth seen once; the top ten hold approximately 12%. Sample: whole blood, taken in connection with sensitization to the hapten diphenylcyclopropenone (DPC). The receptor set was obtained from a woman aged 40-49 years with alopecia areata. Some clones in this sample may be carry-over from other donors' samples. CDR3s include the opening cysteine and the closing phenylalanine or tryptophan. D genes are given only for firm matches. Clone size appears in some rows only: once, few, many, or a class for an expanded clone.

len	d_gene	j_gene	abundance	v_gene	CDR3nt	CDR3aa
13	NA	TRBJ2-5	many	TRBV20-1	TGCAGTGCTACGTGGGGGGGCGGTGAGACCCAGTACTTC	CSATWGGGETQYF
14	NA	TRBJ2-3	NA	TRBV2	TGTGCCAGCAGTGTGAACAGGGCCACAGATACGCAGTATTTT	CASSVNRATDTQYF
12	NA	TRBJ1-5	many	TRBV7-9	TGTGCCAGCAGCTTAGGTAATCAGCCCCAGCATTTT	CASSLGNQPQHF
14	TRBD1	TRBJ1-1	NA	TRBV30	TGTGCCTGGAAACCTAGAGGGACAGATCTTGAAGCTTTCTTT	CAWKPRGTDLEAFF
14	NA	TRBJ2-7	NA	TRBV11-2	TGTGCCAGCAGCCCCGGTTGGGCTGCCTACGAGCAGTACTTC	CASSPGWAAYEQYF
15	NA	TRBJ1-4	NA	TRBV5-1	TGCGCCAGCAGCCCTTCCGTTGCAACTAATGAAAAACTGTTTTTT	CASSPSVATNEKLFF
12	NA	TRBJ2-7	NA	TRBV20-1	TGCAGTGCTAGAGATAAGGGGTATGAGCAGTACTTC	CSARDKGYEQYF
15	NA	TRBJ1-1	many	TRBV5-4	TGTGCCAGCAGCCGTGTAGTGGGAGTGAACACTGAAGCTTTCTTT	CASSRVVGVNTEAFF
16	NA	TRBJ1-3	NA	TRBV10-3	TGTGCCATCAGTGAGTGGGCAGGGGCTGCTGGAAACACCATATATTTT	CAISEWAGAAGNTIYF
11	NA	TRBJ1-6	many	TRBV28	TGTGCCAGCGGCAGGGGTTCACCCCTCCACTTT	CASGRGSPLHF
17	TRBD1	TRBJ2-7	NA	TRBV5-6	TGTGCCAGCAGTTCGACTGTACTGGACAGGGGATTCTACGAGCAGTACTTC	CASSSTVLDRGFYEQYF
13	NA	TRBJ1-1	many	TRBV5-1	TGCGCCAGCAGCCCGATAGTGAACACTGAAGCTTTCTTT	CASSPIVNTEAFF
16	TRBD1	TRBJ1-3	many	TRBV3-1	TGTGCCAGCAGCCCCCGACAGGGGGACTCTGGAAACACCATATATTTT	CASSPRQGDSGNTIYF
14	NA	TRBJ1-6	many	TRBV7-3	TGTGCCAGCAGCCCGGGGATCCATAATTCACCCCTCCACTTT	CASSPGIHNSPLHF
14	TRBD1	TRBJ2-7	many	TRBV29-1	TGCAGCGTTAGCACCGGGACAGGGTCCTACGAGCAGTACTTC	CSVSTGTGSYEQYF
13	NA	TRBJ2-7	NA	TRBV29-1	TGCAGCGTTGGTCGCCCCTACGACCACGAGCAGTACTTC	CSVGRPYDHEQYF
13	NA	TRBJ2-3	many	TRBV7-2	TGTGCCAGCAGCCCCGGGGGGCCAGATACGCAGTATTTT	CASSPGGPDTQYF
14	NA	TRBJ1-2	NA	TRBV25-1	TGTGCCAGCAGTGAATTAGCACAGACCTATGGCTACACCTTC	CASSELAQTYGYTF
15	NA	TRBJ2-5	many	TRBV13	TGTGCCAGCAGCTTTGGGCGGGGCGACCAAGAGACCCAGTACTTC	CASSFGRGDQETQYF
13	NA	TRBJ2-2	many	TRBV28	TGTGCCAGCAGTCCCCCTGCGTCCGGGGAGCTGTTTTTT	CASSPPASGELFF
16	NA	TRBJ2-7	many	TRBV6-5	TGTGCCAGCAGTTACTCCGCAGGGTCCCAATCCTACGAGCAGTACTTC	CASSYSAGSQSYEQYF
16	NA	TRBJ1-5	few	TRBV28	TGTGCCAGCAGGTCCATCCAGGGTTATAGCAATCAGCCCCAGCATTTT	CASRSIQGYSNQPQHF
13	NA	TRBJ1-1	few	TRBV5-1	TGCGCCAGCAGCTTGGCCGGGGGTAGAGAAGCTTTCTTT	CASSLAGGREAFF
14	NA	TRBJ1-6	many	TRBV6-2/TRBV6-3	TGTGCCAGCCAGCGGAGCTCCTATAATTCACCCCTCCACTTT	CASQRSSYNSPLHF
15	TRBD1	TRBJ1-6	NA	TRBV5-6	TGTGCCAGCAGCCTTGAGACAGGGTATAATTCATCCCTCCACTTT	CASSLETGYNSSLHF
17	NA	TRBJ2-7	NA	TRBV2	TGTGCCAGCAGTGAAGTGGGGTGGGCAGTCGAACGGGACGAGCAGTACTTC	CASSEVGWAVERDEQYF
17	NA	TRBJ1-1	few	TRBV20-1	TGCAGTGCCCCTAGAGCATCAGCAGGGGAATTGAACACTGAAGCTTTCTTT	CSAPRASAGELNTEAFF
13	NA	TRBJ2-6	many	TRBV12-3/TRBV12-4	TGTGCCAGCAGGTTGTCTGGGGCCAACGTCCTGACTTTC	CASRLSGANVLTF
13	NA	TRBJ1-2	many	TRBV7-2	TGTGCCAGCAGCCCCCAAACGAACTATGGCTACACCTTC	CASSPQTNYGYTF
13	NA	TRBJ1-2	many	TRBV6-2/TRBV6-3	TGTGCCAGCAGTTACGAGGGGGTTTATGGCTACACCTTC	CASSYEGVYGYTF
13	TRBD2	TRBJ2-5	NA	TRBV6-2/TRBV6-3	TGTGCCAGCAGAGAGCGGGGGTCCGAGACCCAGTACTTC	CASRERGSETQYF
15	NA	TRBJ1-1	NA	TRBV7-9	TGTGCCAGCAGGAATCTTCAGGGTGTGAACACTGAAGCTTTCTTT	CASRNLQGVNTEAFF
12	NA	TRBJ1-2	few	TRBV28	TGTGCCAGCAGTCCCCGTCGAATTGGCTACACCTTC	CASSPRRIGYTF
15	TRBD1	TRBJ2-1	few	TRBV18	TGTGCCAGCTCACCACGCGAGACAGGGACCAATGAGCAGTTCTTC	CASSPRETGTNEQFF
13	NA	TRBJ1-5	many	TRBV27	TGTGCCAGCAGTTTATCGCGTAAACAGCCCCAGCATTTT	CASSLSRKQPQHF
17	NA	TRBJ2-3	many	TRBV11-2	TGTGCCAGCAGCTCCGGTGGGGGACTTAGCTTCGCAGATACGCAGTATTTT	CASSSGGGLSFADTQYF
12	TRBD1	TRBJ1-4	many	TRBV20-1	TGCAGTGCGACGGACAGGGGCGAAAAACTGTTTTTT	CSATDRGEKLFF
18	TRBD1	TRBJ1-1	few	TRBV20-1	TGCAGTGCTGGAAGCCCGACAGGGGGAGGCTTTGGGAACACTGAAGCTTTCTTT	CSAGSPTGGGFGNTEAFF
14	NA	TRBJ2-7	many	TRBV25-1	TGTGCCAGCAGTGAAGGAGCCGGCCCCTACGAGCAGTACTTC	CASSEGAGPYEQYF
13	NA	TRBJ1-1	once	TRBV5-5	TGTGCCAGCAACCCGGCAGAGGGCACTGAAGCTTTCTTT	CASNPAEGTEAFF
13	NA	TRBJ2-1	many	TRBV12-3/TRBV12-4	TGTGCCAGCAGTTTTGGAGGCTTCAATGAGCAGTTCTTC	CASSFGGFNEQFF
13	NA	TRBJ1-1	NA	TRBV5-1	TGCGCCAGCAGACCCCCCGCGGGCACTGAAGCTTTCTTT	CASRPPAGTEAFF
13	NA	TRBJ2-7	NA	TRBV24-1	TGTGCCACCAGTTGGACTGAAACCTACGAGCAGTACTTC	CATSWTETYEQYF
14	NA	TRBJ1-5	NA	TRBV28	TGTGCCAGCAGTTTAAATGGGGCAGACCAGCCCCAGCATTTT	CASSLNGADQPQHF
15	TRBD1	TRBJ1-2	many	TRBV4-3	TGCGCCAGCAGCCAAGTTTCGACAGGGACGGGTGGCTACACCTTC	CASSQVSTGTGGYTF
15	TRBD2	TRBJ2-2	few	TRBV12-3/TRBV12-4	TGTGCCAGCAGTTATAGCGGGGCGTACACCGGGGAGCTGTTTTTT	CASSYSGAYTGELFF
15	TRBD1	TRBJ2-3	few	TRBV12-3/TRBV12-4	TGTGCCAGCAGGCTGTCGGGACAGGGAACAGATACGCAGTATTTT	CASRLSGQGTDTQYF
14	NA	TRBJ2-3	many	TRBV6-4	TGTGCCAGCAGTCGGGAAGGTGAGACAGATACGCAGTATTTT	CASSREGETDTQYF
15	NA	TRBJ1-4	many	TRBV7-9	TGTGCCAGCAGCCATGAAACGGGGGCCCCTGAAAAACTGTTTTTT	CASSHETGAPEKLFF
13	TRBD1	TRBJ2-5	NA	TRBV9	TGTGCCAGCTCCGGACAGGGGCGAGAGACCCAGTACTTC	CASSGQGRETQYF
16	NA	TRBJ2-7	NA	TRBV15	TGTGCCACCAGTCGAAGGGGAGACCGGAGCTCCTACGAGCAGTACTTC	CATSRRGDRSSYEQYF
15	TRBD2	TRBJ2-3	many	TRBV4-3	TGCGCCAGCAGCCAAGCGGCGGGGGGCACAGATACGCAGTATTTT	CASSQAAGGTDTQYF
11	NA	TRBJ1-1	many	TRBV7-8	TGTGCCAGCAGCTCCGGACGGGAAGCTTTCTTT	CASSSGREAFF
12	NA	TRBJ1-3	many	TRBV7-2	TGTGCCAGCAGCAAGGATGGAAACACCATATATTTT	CASSKDGNTIYF
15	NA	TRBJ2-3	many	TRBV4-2	TGTGCCAGCAGCCAAGCGGGGCAAGGCACAGATACGCAGTATTTT	CASSQAGQGTDTQYF